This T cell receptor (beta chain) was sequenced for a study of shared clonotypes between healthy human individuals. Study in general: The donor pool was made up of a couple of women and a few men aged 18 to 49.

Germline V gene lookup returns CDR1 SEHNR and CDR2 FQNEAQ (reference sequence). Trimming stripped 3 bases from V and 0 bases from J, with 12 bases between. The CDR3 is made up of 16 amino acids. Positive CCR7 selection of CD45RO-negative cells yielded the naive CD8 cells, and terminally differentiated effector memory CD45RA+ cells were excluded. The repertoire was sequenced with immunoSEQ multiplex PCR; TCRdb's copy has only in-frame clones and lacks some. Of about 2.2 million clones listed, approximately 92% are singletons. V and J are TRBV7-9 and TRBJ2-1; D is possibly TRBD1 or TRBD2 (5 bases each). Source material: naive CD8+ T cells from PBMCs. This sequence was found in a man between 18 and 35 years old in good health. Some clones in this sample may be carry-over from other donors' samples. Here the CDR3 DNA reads TGTGCCAGCAGCTTGGGACCCCTGAGCTCCTACAATGAGCAGTTCTTC. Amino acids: CASSLGPLSSYNEQFF.